Following are 27 T cell receptor beta chains from one sample sequenced in a study of blood T cells in healthy people across ages. Together with a sample-barcoded 5' primer, a J-beta primer mix was included in a second PCR lasting about 6 to 11 cycles. TCRdb processed the 5' RACE reads anew with MiXCR; each CDR3 protein has one entry. The sample has 2 million or so distinct CDR3 sequences, around half seen once. Sequenced material: blood. These receptors were taken from a woman between 40 and 55 years old in good health.

This clonotype was seen more than once but under ten times. This chain connects TRBV7-2 to TRBJ2-5; maybe TRBD1 (6 bases). Germline lookup yields CDR1 SGHTA and CDR2 FQGNSA. V lost 8 bases and J 1 base, leaving 8 bases between the germline ends. The CDR3 loop spans 12 amino acids. CDR3 nucleotide sequence: TGTGCCAGCGGGGGCTTCCAAGAGACCCAGTACTTC. Translated: CASGGFQETQYF. Drawing the rest from reference TRBV7-2 and TRBJ2-5, the complete variable domain is GAGVSQSPSNKVTEKGKDVELRCDPISGHTALYWYRQSLGQGLEFLIYFQGNSAPDKSGLPSDRFSAERTGGSVSTLTIQRTQQEDSAVYLCASGGFQETQYFGPGTRLLVL.

In the case of this clonotype: Sequence at one end of the junction differs from germline and may be a read error. This chain links TRBV20-1 with TRBJ2-3; 7 positions match TRBD1. CDR1 is DFQATT, CDR2 SNEGSKA, per germline (reference sequence). There are 15 residues in the CDR3. CDR3 residues: CSVRFKGATRDAQYF. CDR3 DNA sequence: TGCAGTGTTAGATTTAAGGGGGCTACACGAGATGCGCAGTATTTT.

The chain couples TRBV5-6 to TRBJ2-5; 9 nucleotides match TRBD1. In germline, CDR1 is SGHDT, CDR2 YYEEEE. J lost 5 bases, V lost 0 bases, and 11 bases had no gene match. The CDR3 sequence is 17 residues long. CDR3 bases: TGTGCCAGCAGCTTGGTGGGTAACCGGGACAGGGCTGAGACCCAGTACTTC. It specifies CASSLVGNRDRAETQYF.

The chain couples TRBV5-1 to TRBJ2-3, with 8 bases identical to TRBD2. This CDR3 region has 16 residues. The trim removed 2 bases at V and 1 base at J, leaving 6 bases unmatched. The germline V gene encodes CDR1 SGHRS and CDR2 YFSETQ. The CDR3 DNA follows: TGCGCCAGCAGCTTTGCGAGGCGGGGGGGCACAGATACGCAGTATTTT. Amino acids: CASSFARRGGTDTQYF.

This clonotype has just a few counts. This chain uses TRBV7-3 with TRBJ2-5; 7 bases align to TRBD1. The germline V gene has CDR1 SGHTA and CDR2 FQGTGA. J was trimmed by 1 base and V by 2 bases; bases with no gene match: 4. The CDR3 is 15 amino acids. This chain's CDR3 is CASSLQGQIQETQYF. CDR3 DNA: TGTGCCAGCAGCTTACAGGGACAGATCCAAGAGACCCAGTACTTC.

Many counts were recorded for this clonotype. CDR3 DNA sequence: TGTGCCAGCAGCTTAGGAACTTCTAACTCCTACGAGCAGTACTTC. Protein product: CASSLGTSNSYEQYF. V and J are TRBV7-2 and TRBJ2-7; no clear D. V lost 1 base to trimming and J lost 0 bases, with 10 bases between them. Germline V gene lookup returns CDR1 SGHTA and CDR2 FQGNSA. The CDR3 covers 15 residues.

This clonotype has only a few counts. V and J are TRBV4-1 and TRBJ2-7, with D uncertain. The CDR3 is 14 residues long. CDR1 is MGHRA and CDR2 is YSYEKL in the germline V gene. V lost 2 bases and J 1 base, leaving 9 bases between the germline ends. CDR3 sequence reads: CASSQPLGSYEQYF. The DNA for the CDR3 is TGCGCCAGCAGCCAACCCCTCGGATCCTACGAGCAGTACTTC.

J is TRBJ2-1 and V is TRBV7-3; 8 bases fit TRBD1. Germline loops: CDR1 SGHTA, CDR2 FQGTGA. The CDR3 sequence is 15 residues long. After removal of 0 bases from V and 9 bases from J, the junction contained 7 bases not matched to a gene. The CDR3 loop is CASSLTSGQGSEQFF. CDR3 bases: TGTGCCAGCAGCTTAACGTCTGGACAGGGTAGTGAGCAGTTCTTC.

V is TRBV6-2 or TRBV6-3 and J is TRBJ2-1, with D unresolved. CDR3 length: 14 amino acids. CDR1 and CDR2 (germline): MNHEY, SVGEGT. V was clipped by 0 bases and J by 12 bases, with 15 bases between them. DNA of the CDR3: TGTGCCAGCAGTTACTCCCACAACGGCGACGGGCAGTTCTTC. Its translation is CASSYSHNGDGQFF.

This clonotype appeared a few times. The chain carries TRBV29-1 and TRBJ2-7; D not resolved. CDR1 and CDR2 (germline): SQVTM, ANQGSEA. The CDR3 has 12 residues. The germline V and J ends were trimmed by 4 bases and 0 bases, with 7 bases remaining between them. In DNA, the CDR3 is TGCAGCGTTGCCAGGAGCTCCTACGAGCAGTACTTC. This codes for CSVARSSYEQYF.

In its sample, this clonotype was seen a few times. The chain carries TRBV24-1 and TRBJ2-5, with 7 bases lining up with TRBD2. Germline V gene sequence: CDR1 KGHDR, CDR2 SFDVKD. V trimming: 0 bases; J trimming: 5 bases; junction bases outside the gene matches: 8. CDR3 length equals 16 residues. The CDR3 nucleotides read TGTGCCACCAGTGATTTGGGGCTAGCGGATGGGGAGACCCAGTACTTC. As protein: CATSDLGLADGETQYF.

This clonotype has only a few counts. The chain has TRBV10-2 and TRBJ2-3; 12 bases fit TRBD2. The CDR3 spans 16 residues. V gave up 5 bases and J gave up 2 bases; unmatched junction bases: 5. Germline V gene data show CDR1 as WSHSY and CDR2 as SAAADI. The CDR3 loop reads CASSRGLAGTTDTQYF. The DNA for the CDR3 is TGCGCCAGCAGTCGAGGACTAGCGGGGACCACAGATACGCAGTATTTT.

The chain combines TRBV4-2 with TRBJ2-7; TRBD1 might be the D (6 bases). The CDR3 has 14 residues. From germline, CDR1 is LGHNA and CDR2 YNFKEQ. Trimming took 4 bases from V and 2 from J, leaving 12 bases between them. The CDR3 sequence is CASSPRDKPYEQYF. The CDR3, as DNA: TGTGCCAGCAGCCCCCGGGACAAACCCTACGAGCAGTACTTC.

This clonotype has more than one count but fewer than ten. The chain carries TRBV6-2 or TRBV6-3 and TRBJ2-7; 8 bases fit TRBD1. Germline values: CDR1 MNHEY, CDR2 SVGEGT. This CDR3 spans 15 amino acids. V lost 5 bases, J lost 0 bases, and 6 bases stayed unmatched. The CDR3 DNA follows: TGTGCCAGCAGTAAAAGAGACAGGGGCTCCTACGAGCAGTACTTC. Amino acid sequence: CASSKRDRGSYEQYF.

The table lists this clonotype with a count of one. The chain joins TRBV27 to TRBJ1-1; a weak D match, TRBD1 (6 bases). This CDR3 is built from 15 residues. Germline CDR1 and CDR2: MNHEY and SMNVEV (reference sequence). The V and J ends lost 6 bases and 1 base respectively, with 15 bases between them. DNA of the CDR3: TGTGCCAGCAGCCAACAGGGAGGTGCGAACACTGAAGCTTTCTTT. Residues: CASSQQGGANTEAFF.

The J gene is TRBJ1-6, the V gene TRBV27; D not certain. The CDR3 runs 13 residues. Between the trimmed V and J ends, which lost 6 bases and 10 bases, there was a span of 13 bases. Germline assignment: CDR1 MNHEY and CDR2 SMNVEV (reference sequence). CDR3 sequence (DNA): TGTGCCAGCAGACGTGACATTGGATCACCCCTCCACTTT. Translating gives CASRRDIGSPLHF.

This clonotype was picked up a small number of times. The chain joins TRBV7-2 to TRBJ2-3; D perhaps matches TRBD1 (6 bases). The CDR3 consists of 14 residues. Per germline, CDR1 SGHTA and CDR2 FQGNSA. V was cut by 10 bases and J by 6 bases, with 20 bases left in between. The CDR3 here is CATGQGGLSDTQYF. As DNA, the CDR3 is TGTGCCACCGGTCAAGGGGGTTTGAGCGATACGCAGTATTTT.

This rearrangement joins TRBV7-2 to TRBJ2-7; 7 bases are a match to TRBD1. CDR3 length equals 13 residues. The V gene's germline CDR1 is SGHTA and CDR2 FQGNSA. V trimming: 5 bases; J trimming: 4 bases; junction bases outside the gene matches: 5. This chain's CDR3 is CASSPWDRYEQYF. Written as DNA, the CDR3 is TGTGCCAGCAGCCCATGGGACAGATACGAGCAGTACTTC.

J is TRBJ1-5 and V is TRBV7-2, with D maybe TRBD1 (5 bases). The CDR3 is 15 amino acids. The ends were cut back, 1 base at V and 3 bases at J, with 10 bases in the middle. Germline V gene data show CDR1 as SGHTA and CDR2 as FQGNSA. CDR3 region: CASSLEAGINQPQHF. For the CDR3, the DNA is TGTGCCAGCAGCTTAGAGGCAGGGATCAATCAGCCCCAGCATTTT.

Only a few counts were recorded for this clonotype. This rearrangement joins TRBV29-1 to TRBJ2-4; TRBD1 agrees at 7 bases. V lost 4 bases and J lost 6; bases outside the gene matches: 12. Germline V CDR1 and CDR2: SQVTM, ANQGSEA. The CDR3 has 15 amino acids. The CDR3, as DNA: TGCAGCGTTGCTCAAGGGGGCCCTGATCGAAACATTCAGTACTTC. It codes for CSVAQGGPDRNIQYF.

The CDR3 DNA reads as TGCAGTGCTACCGACAGGGCAAAGGATGGCACAGATACGCAGTATTTT. It translates to CSATDRAKDGTDTQYF. The chain uses TRBV20-1 and TRBJ2-3, with 7 bases lining up with TRBD1. Germline V CDR1 and CDR2: DFQATT, SNEGSKA (reference sequence). Trimming took 4 bases from V and 1 from J; bases not matched to a gene: 11. This CDR3 is built from 16 residues.

This clonotype was seen a handful of times. The CDR3 nucleotides read TGCAGTGCTAGCCCCAGCAATGAGCAGTTCTTC. It encodes CSASPSNEQFF. The genes are TRBV20-1 and TRBJ2-1; D not certain. Germline V lookup: CDR1 DFQATT, CDR2 SNEGSKA (reference sequence). The CDR3 has 11 residues. The germline V and J ends were trimmed by 3 bases and 6 bases, with 6 bases remaining between them.

The chain carries TRBV12-3 or TRBV12-4 and TRBJ2-5; D possibly corresponds to TRBD2 (5 bases). This CDR3 has 14 residues. Trimming stripped 3 bases from V and 2 bases from J, with 10 bases between. The chain's CDR3 is CASSFGSAQETQYF. CDR3 nucleotides: TGTGCCAGCAGTTTTGGTAGCGCTCAAGAGACCCAGTACTTC.

V and J are TRBV25-1 and TRBJ2-3, with no clear D. The CDR3 runs 13 residues. CDR1 and CDR2 from the germline V gene are MGHDK and SYGVNS. Trimming left V 10 bases short and J 2 bases short, with 13 bases between. The CDR3 nucleotides are TGTGCCAACCCCAGGATCTTCACAGATACGCAGTATTTT. Translated: CANPRIFTDTQYF.

The rearrangement joins TRBV6-4 to TRBJ2-5, with D possibly being TRBD2 (7 bases). CDR1 MRHNA and CDR2 SNTAGT come from the germline V gene. V was pared by 2 bases and J by 11 bases, with 21 bases between. The CDR3 is 15 residues long. Here the CDR3 reads CASSDPPGGLNEQYF. The CDR3 nucleotides are TGTGCCAGCAGTGACCCTCCGGGGGGCCTTAATGAGCAGTACTTC.

The chain is built from TRBV20-1 and TRBJ2-7; the match to TRBD2 covers 7 bases. The germline CDR1 and CDR2 sequences are DFQATT and SNEGSKA (reference sequence). This CDR3 contains 12 residues. After removal of 5 bases from V and 7 bases from J, the junction contained 8 bases not matched to a gene. The chain's CDR3 is CSAFEVGGEQYF. The DNA for the CDR3 is TGCAGTGCTTTTGAAGTCGGGGGGGAGCAGTACTTC.

There are a few counts of this clonotype. The gene calls are TRBV6-5 and TRBJ2-5, with D unclear. V dropped 2 bases and J dropped 5 bases, with 9 bases sitting between them. The CDR3 runs 13 residues. The germline V gene encodes CDR1 MNHEY and CDR2 SVGAGI. CDR3 sequence reads: CASSYRERETQYF. The CDR3 nucleotides are TGTGCCAGCAGTTACCGAGAAAGGGAGACCCAGTACTTC.